These 23 T cell receptor beta chains came from one sample sequenced in a study of blood T cell repertoires in COVID-19. Sequencing used immunoSEQ multiplex PCR; TCRdb keeps in-frame clones, though not all of them. The sample contains 300,000 to 350,000 clones, about 93% of which appear only once. The sample taken for sequencing was peripheral blood. These TCRs come from a woman in her 30s with COVID-19, enrolled during active disease.

The chain employs TRBV11-3 and TRBJ2-2; D may be TRBD1 (6 bases). CDR1 and CDR2 from the germline V gene are SGHNT and YENEEA. The CDR3 runs 15 residues. The V end was cut by 5 bases, the J end by 5 bases, with 15 bases between. The chain's CDR3 is CASSLGAGDTGELFF. CDR3 bases: TGTGCCAGCAGCCTAGGGGCAGGGGATACCGGGGAGCTGTTTTTT.

DNA of the CDR3: TGTGCCAGCAGCATCGGGGGGGAAAACATTCAGTACTTC. Its translation: CASSIGGENIQYF. The chain links TRBV6-5 to TRBJ2-4; 8 nucleotides agree with TRBD2. J gave up 5 bases and V 6 bases, and 3 bases lay outside the gene matches. The CDR3 has 13 residues. CDR1 is MNHEY, CDR2 SVGAGI, per germline.

This clone has just one count. The chain combines TRBV19 with TRBJ1-5, with D hard to call. In germline, CDR1 is LNHDA, CDR2 SQIVND (reference sequence). V shed 8 bases and J shed 6 bases, with 23 bases lying between them. This CDR3 has 16 amino acids. CDR3: CASVKSSVREGQPQHF. The CDR3 region has the DNA TGTGCCAGTGTTAAGTCAAGTGTGAGGGAGGGTCAGCCCCAGCATTTT.

The rearrangement links TRBV28 to TRBJ2-7, with 7 positions matching TRBD2. J lost 5 bases, V lost 2 bases, and 6 bases had no gene match. CDR3 length equals 14 residues. Germline assignment: CDR1 MDHEN and CDR2 SYDVKM. In DNA form, the CDR3 reads TGTGCCAGCAGTTTAGGCGGGGAGGGTCACGAGCAGTACTTC. Translating gives CASSLGGEGHEQYF.

This rearrangement joins TRBV28 to TRBJ1-4; D gene uncertain. Trimming took 4 bases from V and 3 from J, leaving 6 bases between them. The CDR3 spans 13 residues. CDR1 and CDR2 (germline): MDHEN, SYDVKM. DNA of the CDR3: TGTGCCAGCAGTTCGGGTGCTAATGAAAAACTGTTTTTT. This encodes CASSSGANEKLFF.

Details on this clone: The same CDR3 can be traced to other DNA sequences in this sample. J is TRBJ1-1 and V is TRBV2; possible D gene TRBD1, 5 bases. The CDR3 has 13 amino acids. Trimming took off 3 bases at V and 4 bases at J, with 9 bases between the two ends. Germline values: CDR1 SNHLY, CDR2 FYNNEI. DNA of the CDR3: TGTGCCAGCAGTGACCCGGGGGGCACTGAAGCTTTCTTT. This sequence encodes CASSDPGGTEAFF. Full variable domain (remainder filled in from reference TRBV2 and TRBJ1-1): EPEVTQTPSHQVTQMGQEVILRCVPISNHLYFYWYRQILGQKVEFLVSFYNNEISEKSEIFDDQFSVERPDGSNFTLKIRSTKLEDSAMYFCASSDPGGTEAFFGQGTRLTVV.

This chain links TRBV4-2 with TRBJ2-1, with 7 bases lining up with TRBD2. This CDR3 has 12 amino acids. Germline V gene sequence: CDR1 LGHNA, CDR2 YNFKEQ. V lost 3 bases, J lost 9 bases, and 2 bases stayed unmatched. The CDR3 region has the DNA TGTGCCAGCAGCCAGGGGGGGACTGAGCAGTTCTTC. Protein product: CASSQGGTEQFF.

As concerns this clone: One end of the junction is discordant with germline, which a read error may explain. The V call is TRBV19, the J call TRBJ1-5; possibly TRBD1 for D (6 bases). CDR1 is LNHDA and CDR2 is SQIVND in the germline V gene (reference sequence). The CDR3 has 13 amino acids. For the CDR3, the DNA is TGTGCCAGTAGTAGGGACAACAATCGGCCCCAGCATTTT. Its translation is CASSRDNNRPQHF. Looking up the rest from reference TRBV19 and TRBJ1-5 gives the full variable domain: DGGITQSPKYLFRKEGQNVTLSCEQNLNHDAMYWYRQDPGQGLRLIYYSQIVNDFQKGDIAEGYSVSREKKESFPLTVTSAQKNPTAFYLCASSRDNNRPQHFGDGTRLSIL.

The rearrangement joins TRBV28 to TRBJ2-3; 7 bases agree with TRBD2. The CDR3 has 16 residues. J was trimmed by 4 bases and V by 7 bases; bases with no gene match: 14. Per the germline V gene, CDR1 is MDHEN and CDR2 is SYDVKM. CDR3 DNA: TGTGCCAGCACCTATGGGGTCGGCGGGAGCGCAGATACGCAGTATTTT. Its translation: CASTYGVGGSADTQYF.

This rearrangement joins TRBV11-3 to TRBJ2-7; weak D call: TRBD1 (5 bases). Germline loops: CDR1 SGHNT, CDR2 YENEEA. The V gene lost 2 bases and the J gene lost 2 bases, with 10 bases spanning the gap. The CDR3 consists of 14 residues. CDR3 amino acids: CASSLQGSAYEQYF. The CDR3 DNA reads TGTGCCAGCAGCTTACAGGGCTCAGCCTACGAGCAGTACTTC. Variable domain in full (rest from reference TRBV11-3 and TRBJ2-7): EAGVVQSPRYKIIEKKQPVAFWCNPISGHNTLYWYLQNLGQGPELLIRYENEEAVDDSQLPKDRFSAERLKGVDSTLKIQPAELGDSAVYLCASSLQGSAYEQYFGPGTRLTVT.

The chain joins TRBV7-2 to TRBJ2-7, with TRBD2 identical over 10 bases. Trimming removed 3 bases from V and 7 bases from J; junction bases left unmatched: 9. The CDR3 totals 15 residues. The V gene's germline CDR1 is SGHTA and CDR2 FQGNSA. The CDR3 DNA follows: TGTGCCAGCAGCTTCTCTAGCGGGAGTTTTGGTGAGCAGTACTTC. This encodes CASSFSSGSFGEQYF.

This chain joins TRBV6-6 and TRBJ2-3; a possible D gene is TRBD2 (5 bases). Trimming pared 2 bases from V and 0 bases from J, leaving 6 bases between. Germline V gene sequence: CDR1 MNHNY, CDR2 SVGAGI (reference sequence). This CDR3 contains 14 residues. In DNA form, the CDR3 reads TGTGCCAGCAGTTACGCGGGTAGCACAGATACGCAGTATTTT. As protein: CASSYAGSTDTQYF.

This chain connects TRBV7-2 to TRBJ2-7; D is possibly TRBD1 (6 bases). The germline CDR1 and CDR2 sequences are SGHTA and FQGNSA. The CDR3 sequence is 14 residues long. The V gene lost 1 base and the J gene lost 3 bases, with 10 bases spanning the gap. The CDR3 DNA follows: TGTGCCAGCAGCTTAGTAGGACAGCTCTACGAGCAGTACTTC. Protein: CASSLVGQLYEQYF.

The chain carries TRBV4-2 and TRBJ2-2, with D possibly matching TRBD2 (5 bases). This CDR3 has 16 amino acids. Per the germline V gene, CDR1 is LGHNA and CDR2 is YNFKEQ. V was pared by 5 bases and J by 6 bases, with 19 bases between. The CDR3 here is CASSYPSPSSPGELFF. CDR3 DNA sequence: TGTGCCAGCAGCTACCCTAGCCCGTCCTCTCCCGGGGAGCTGTTTTTT.

DNA of the CDR3: TGTGCCTCATCCCTCGGGACAGGGGCTCCGAACACTGAAGCTTTCTTT. It encodes CASSLGTGAPNTEAFF. This chain uses TRBV30 with TRBJ1-1; 10 bases are shared with TRBD1. J lost 1 base, V lost 7 bases, and 12 bases had no gene match. The CDR3 runs 16 residues. In germline, CDR1 is GTSNPN, CDR2 SVGIG (reference sequence).

This clone was seen once. The rearrangement joins TRBV20-1 to TRBJ1-1; TRBD1 is a possible D gene (5 bases). The CDR3 runs 16 residues. Trimming left V 3 bases short and J 5 bases short, with 22 bases between. Germline assignment: CDR1 DFQATT and CDR2 SNEGSKA (reference sequence). The DNA of the CDR3 is TGCAGTGCTAGTACCGGTTTGGGGTTAGGGGCGACTGAAGCTTTCTTT. Translating it yields CSASTGLGLGATEAFF.

This chain uses TRBV20-1 with TRBJ1-4; D remains unclear. Germline CDR1 is DFQATT and CDR2 is SNEGSKA (reference sequence). V was clipped by 3 bases and J by 7 bases, with 9 bases between them. The CDR3 extends over 12 amino acids. CDR3: CSASFRGEKLFF. Written as DNA, the CDR3 is TGCAGTGCTAGTTTTCGGGGTGAAAAACTGTTTTTT.

This chain links TRBV24-1 with TRBJ2-6, with a weak D call TRBD2 (7 bases). Germline lookup yields CDR1 KGHDR and CDR2 SFDVKD. This CDR3 is 13 amino acids long. V was pared by 9 bases and J by 4 bases, with 9 bases between. The CDR3 region is CATGGAGANVLTF. CDR3 nucleotide sequence: TGTGCCACCGGGGGGGCCGGGGCCAACGTCCTGACTTTC.

This sequence joins TRBV5-1 and TRBJ1-1; TRBD1 matches 8 bases. The CDR3 covers 15 residues. Germline V gene sequence: CDR1 SGHRS, CDR2 YFSETQ. The V and J ends lost 4 bases and 4 bases, in that order; junction bases with no gene match: 9. The CDR3: CASSPLRQGSTEAFF. Written as DNA, the CDR3 is TGCGCCAGCAGCCCTCTGCGACAGGGGAGCACTGAAGCTTTCTTT.

The CDR3 sequence: CASSPMGLGNTIYF. The CDR3 DNA reads TGTGCCAGCAGCCCTATGGGGCTGGGGAACACCATATATTTT. V usage is TRBV7-6 and J usage is TRBJ1-3; D may be TRBD1 (5 bases). Trimming took off 5 bases at V and 7 bases at J, with 15 bases between the two ends. CDR1 and CDR2 (germline): SGHVS, FNYEAQ. The CDR3 sequence is 14 residues long.

This clone occurred once. The chain combines TRBV29-1 with TRBJ1-3, with TRBD1 as a possible D gene (5 bases). The CDR3 is 14 amino acids. The ends were cut back, 5 bases at V and 0 bases at J, with 11 bases in the middle. Germline values: CDR1 SQVTM, CDR2 ANQGSEA. DNA of the CDR3: TGCAGCGTTATGGGTAGGGGCTCTGGAAACACCATATATTTT. It yields the protein CSVMGRGSGNTIYF.

The chain is built from TRBV10-3 and TRBJ1-5; 9 nucleotides match TRBD1. The CDR3 is 13 amino acids. V was pared by 10 bases and J by 5 bases, with 6 bases of the junction left unmatched. CDR1 ENHRY and CDR2 SYGVKD come from the germline V gene. CDR3 protein: CATRDRVDQPQHF. As DNA, the CDR3 is TGTGCCACCCGGGACAGGGTGGATCAGCCCCAGCATTTT.

V gene TRBV6-2 or TRBV6-3 combines with J gene TRBJ2-1; D is possibly TRBD2 (5 bases). Deletions cut 0 bases from V and 3 bases from J, with 9 bases between. The CDR3 totals 15 residues. Germline V gene lookup returns CDR1 MNHEY and CDR2 SVGEGT. The DNA for the CDR3 is TGTGCCAGCAGTTACTCCCCGGGAAGCTACAATGAGCAGTTCTTC. It encodes CASSYSPGSYNEQFF.